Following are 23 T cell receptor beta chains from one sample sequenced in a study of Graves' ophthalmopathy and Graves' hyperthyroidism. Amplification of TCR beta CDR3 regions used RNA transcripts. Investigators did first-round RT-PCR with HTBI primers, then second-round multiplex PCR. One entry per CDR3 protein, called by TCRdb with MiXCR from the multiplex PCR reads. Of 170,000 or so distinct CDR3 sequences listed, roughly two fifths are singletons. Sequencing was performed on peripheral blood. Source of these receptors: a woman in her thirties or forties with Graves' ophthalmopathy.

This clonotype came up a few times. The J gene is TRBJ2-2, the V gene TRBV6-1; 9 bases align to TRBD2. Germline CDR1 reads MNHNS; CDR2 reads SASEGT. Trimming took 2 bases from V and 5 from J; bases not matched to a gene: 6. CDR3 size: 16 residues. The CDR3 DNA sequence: TGTGCCAGCAGTGAAAATCTAGCGGGAAAGACCGGGGAGCTGTTTTTT. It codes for CASSENLAGKTGELFF.

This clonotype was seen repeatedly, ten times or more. CDR3 in DNA: TGTGCCAGCAGCTTAGTTCAGGGGGCCGAGGGCATTCAGTACTTC. It is translated as CASSLVQGAEGIQYF. The gene calls are TRBV11-2 and TRBJ2-4; TRBD1 matches 8 bases. J lost 9 bases, V lost 1 base, and 8 bases had no gene match. The germline V gene has CDR1 SGHAT and CDR2 FQNNGV. The CDR3 contains 15 residues.

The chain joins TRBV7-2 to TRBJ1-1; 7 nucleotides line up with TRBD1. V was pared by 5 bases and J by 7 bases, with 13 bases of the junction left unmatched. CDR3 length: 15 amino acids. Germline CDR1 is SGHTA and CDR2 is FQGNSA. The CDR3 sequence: CASSTQPTGMNEAFF. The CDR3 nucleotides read TGTGCCAGCAGCACCCAGCCGACAGGGATGAATGAAGCTTTCTTT.

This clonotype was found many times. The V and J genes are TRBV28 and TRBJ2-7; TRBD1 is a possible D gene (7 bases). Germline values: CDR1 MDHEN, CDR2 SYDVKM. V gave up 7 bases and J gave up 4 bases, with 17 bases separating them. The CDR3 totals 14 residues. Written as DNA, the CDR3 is TGTGCCAGCACTCCAGGGGGGCTCGGGTACGAGCAGTACTTC. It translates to CASTPGGLGYEQYF.

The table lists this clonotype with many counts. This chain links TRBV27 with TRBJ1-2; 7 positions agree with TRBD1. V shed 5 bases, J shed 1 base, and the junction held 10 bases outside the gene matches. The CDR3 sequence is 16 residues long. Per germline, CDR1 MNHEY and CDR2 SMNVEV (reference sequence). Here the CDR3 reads CASSPLGAGGNYGYTF. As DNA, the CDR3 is TGTGCCAGCAGTCCTCTCGGGGCAGGGGGTAACTATGGCTACACCTTC.

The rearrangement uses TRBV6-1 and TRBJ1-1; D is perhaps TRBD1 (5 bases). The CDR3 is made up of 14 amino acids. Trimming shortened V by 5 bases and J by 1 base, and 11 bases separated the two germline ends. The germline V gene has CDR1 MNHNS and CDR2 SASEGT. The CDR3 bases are TGTGCCAGCAGTCGGGACGGAAAGAACACTGAAGCTTTCTTT. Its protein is CASSRDGKNTEAFF.

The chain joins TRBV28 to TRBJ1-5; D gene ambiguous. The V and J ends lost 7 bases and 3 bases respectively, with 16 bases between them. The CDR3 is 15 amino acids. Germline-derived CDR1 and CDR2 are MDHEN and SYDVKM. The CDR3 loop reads CASNLPGRTNQPQHF. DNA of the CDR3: TGTGCCAGCAATCTCCCAGGACGGACCAATCAGCCCCAGCATTTT.

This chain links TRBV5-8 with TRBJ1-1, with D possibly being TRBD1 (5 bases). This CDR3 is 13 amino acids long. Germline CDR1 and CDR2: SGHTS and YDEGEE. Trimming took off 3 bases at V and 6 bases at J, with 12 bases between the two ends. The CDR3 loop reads CASSSDSLSEAFF. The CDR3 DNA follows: TGTGCCAGCAGCTCAGACAGCCTTTCTGAAGCTTTCTTT.

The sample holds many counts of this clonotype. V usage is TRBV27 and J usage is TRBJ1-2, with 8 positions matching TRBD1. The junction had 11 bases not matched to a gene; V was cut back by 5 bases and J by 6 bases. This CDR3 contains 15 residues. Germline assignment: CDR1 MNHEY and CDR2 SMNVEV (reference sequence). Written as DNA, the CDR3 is TGTGCCAGCAGTACTCAAGGACAGGGCCTTGATGGCTACACCTTC. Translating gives CASSTQGQGLDGYTF.

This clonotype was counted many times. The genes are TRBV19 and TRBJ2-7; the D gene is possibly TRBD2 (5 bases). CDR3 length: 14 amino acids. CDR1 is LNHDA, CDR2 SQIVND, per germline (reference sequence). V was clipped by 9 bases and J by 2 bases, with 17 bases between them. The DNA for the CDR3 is TGTGCCAGCAGATCATCCGGGGTCGCCTACGAGCAGTACTTC. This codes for CASRSSGVAYEQYF. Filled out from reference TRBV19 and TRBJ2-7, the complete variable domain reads DGGITQSPKYLFRKEGQNVTLSCEQNLNHDAMYWYRQDPGQGLRLIYYSQIVNDFQKGDIAEGYSVSREKKESFPLTVTSAQKNPTAFYLCASRSSGVAYEQYFGPGTRLTVT.

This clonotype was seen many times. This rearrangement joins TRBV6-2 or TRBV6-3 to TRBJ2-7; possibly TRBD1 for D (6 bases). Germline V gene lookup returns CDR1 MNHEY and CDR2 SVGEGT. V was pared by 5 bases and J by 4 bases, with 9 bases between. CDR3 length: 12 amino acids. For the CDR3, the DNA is TGTGCCAGCAGTAAAACAGGGTACGAGCAGTACTTC. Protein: CASSKTGYEQYF.

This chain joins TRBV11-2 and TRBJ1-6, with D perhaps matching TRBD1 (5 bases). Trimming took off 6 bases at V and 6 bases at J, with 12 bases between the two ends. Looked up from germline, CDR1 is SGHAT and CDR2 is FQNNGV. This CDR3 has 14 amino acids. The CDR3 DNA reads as TGTGCCAGCAGTTTATGGGGCGTTAATTCACCCCTCCACTTT. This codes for CASSLWGVNSPLHF.

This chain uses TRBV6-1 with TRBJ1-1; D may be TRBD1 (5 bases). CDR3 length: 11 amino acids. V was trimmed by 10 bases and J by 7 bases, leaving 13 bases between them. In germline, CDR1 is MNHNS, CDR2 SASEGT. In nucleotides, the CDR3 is TGTGCCACTATTGCTAGGGGTGAAGCTTTCTTT. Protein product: CATIARGEAFF.

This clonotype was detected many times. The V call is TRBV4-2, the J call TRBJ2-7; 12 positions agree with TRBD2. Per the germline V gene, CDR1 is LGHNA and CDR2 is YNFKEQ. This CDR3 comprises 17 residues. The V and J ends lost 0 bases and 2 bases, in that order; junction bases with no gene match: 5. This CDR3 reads CASSQEGRLAGAYEQYF. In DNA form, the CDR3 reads TGTGCCAGCAGCCAAGAAGGTAGACTAGCGGGGGCCTACGAGCAGTACTTC.

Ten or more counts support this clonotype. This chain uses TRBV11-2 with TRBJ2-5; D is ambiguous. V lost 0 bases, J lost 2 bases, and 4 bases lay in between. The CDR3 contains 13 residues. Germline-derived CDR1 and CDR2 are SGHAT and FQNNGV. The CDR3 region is CASSLDTQETQYF. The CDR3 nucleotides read TGTGCCAGCAGCTTAGACACGCAAGAGACCCAGTACTTC.

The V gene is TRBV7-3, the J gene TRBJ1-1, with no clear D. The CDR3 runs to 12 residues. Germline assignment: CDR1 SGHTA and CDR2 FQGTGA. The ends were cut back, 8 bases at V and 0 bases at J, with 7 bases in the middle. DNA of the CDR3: TGTGCCAGCGAAGGAGTGAACACTGAAGCTTTCTTT. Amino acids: CASEGVNTEAFF.

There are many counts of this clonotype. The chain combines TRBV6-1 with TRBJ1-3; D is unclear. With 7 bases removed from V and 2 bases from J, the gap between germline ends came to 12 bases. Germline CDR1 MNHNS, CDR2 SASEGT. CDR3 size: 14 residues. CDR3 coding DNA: TGTGCCAGCAATGACCGCCAAACTGGAAACACCATATATTTT. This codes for CASNDRQTGNTIYF.

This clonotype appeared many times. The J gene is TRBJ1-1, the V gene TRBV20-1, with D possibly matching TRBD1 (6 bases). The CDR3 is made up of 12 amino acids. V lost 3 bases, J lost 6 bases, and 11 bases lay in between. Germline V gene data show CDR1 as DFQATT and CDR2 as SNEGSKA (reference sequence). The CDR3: CSASGGGAEAFF. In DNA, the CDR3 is TGCAGTGCTAGTGGGGGGGGCGCTGAAGCTTTCTTT.

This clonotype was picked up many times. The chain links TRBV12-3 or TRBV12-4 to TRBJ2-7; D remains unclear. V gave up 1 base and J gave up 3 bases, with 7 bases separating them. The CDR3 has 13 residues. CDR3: CASSLGGNYEQYF. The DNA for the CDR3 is TGTGCCAGCAGTTTAGGCGGAAACTACGAGCAGTACTTC.

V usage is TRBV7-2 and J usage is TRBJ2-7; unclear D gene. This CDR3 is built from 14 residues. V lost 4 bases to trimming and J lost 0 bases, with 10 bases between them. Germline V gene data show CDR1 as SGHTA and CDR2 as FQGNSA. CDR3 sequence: CASSSESGSYEQYF. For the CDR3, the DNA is TGTGCCAGCAGCTCAGAGTCCGGCTCCTACGAGCAGTACTTC.

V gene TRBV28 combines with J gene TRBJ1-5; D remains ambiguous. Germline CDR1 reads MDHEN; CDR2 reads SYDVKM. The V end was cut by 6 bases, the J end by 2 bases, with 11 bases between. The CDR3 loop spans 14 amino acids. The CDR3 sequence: CASRPFSGNQPQHF. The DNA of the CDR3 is TGTGCCAGCAGACCATTCTCCGGCAATCAGCCCCAGCATTTT.

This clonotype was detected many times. In nucleotides, the CDR3 is TGTGCCAGCAGTTTTTCTATTAATCAGCCCCAGCATTTT. Its protein is CASSFSINQPQHF. The V gene is TRBV28, the J gene TRBJ1-5; D is undetermined. The V end was cut by 3 bases, the J end by 4 bases, with 7 bases between. The CDR3 runs 13 residues. The germline V gene encodes CDR1 MDHEN and CDR2 SYDVKM.

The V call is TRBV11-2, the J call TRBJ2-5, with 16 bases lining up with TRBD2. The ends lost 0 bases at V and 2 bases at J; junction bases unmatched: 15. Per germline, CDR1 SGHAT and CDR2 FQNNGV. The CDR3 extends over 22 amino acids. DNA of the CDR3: TGTGCCAGCAGCTTAGATCGATCCGACCGCGGGACTAGCGGGAGGGCGCAAGAGACCCAGTACTTC. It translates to CASSLDRSDRGTSGRAQETQYF.